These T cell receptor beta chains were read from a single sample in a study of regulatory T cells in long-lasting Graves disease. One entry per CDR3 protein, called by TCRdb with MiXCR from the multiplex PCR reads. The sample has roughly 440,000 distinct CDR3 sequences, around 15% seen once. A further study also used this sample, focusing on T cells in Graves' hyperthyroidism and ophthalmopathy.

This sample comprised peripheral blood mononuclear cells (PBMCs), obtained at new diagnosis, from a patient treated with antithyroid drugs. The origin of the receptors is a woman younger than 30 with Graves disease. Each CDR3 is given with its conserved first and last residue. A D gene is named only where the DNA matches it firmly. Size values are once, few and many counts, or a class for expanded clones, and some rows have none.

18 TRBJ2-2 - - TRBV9 TGTGCCAGCAGCGTAGAGAGGGGGGGGACAAAGAACACCGGGGAGCTGTTTTTT CASSVERGGTKNTGELFF
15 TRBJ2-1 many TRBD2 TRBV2 TGTGCCACCCACCCCCGGACTAGCGGGACGGATGAGCAGTTCTTC CATHPRTSGTDEQFF
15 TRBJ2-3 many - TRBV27 TGTGCCAGCAGTTCCGCCGGACTGCCCACAGATACGCAGTATTTT CASSSAGLPTDTQYF
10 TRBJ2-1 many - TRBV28 TGTGCCAGCGCCAGGGGTCAGCAGTTCTTC CASARGQQFF
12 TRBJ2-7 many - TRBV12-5 TGTGCTAGGTGGTGGGTCGTCGTGCAGCAGTACTTC CARWWVVVQQYF
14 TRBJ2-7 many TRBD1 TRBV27 TGTGCCAGCAGTCCCCAGGACAGGGGTTACGAGCAGTACTTC CASSPQDRGYEQYF
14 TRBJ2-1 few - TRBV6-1 TGTGCCAGCAGGGGGCTGAGCTCCTACAATGAGCAGTTCTTC CASRGLSSYNEQFF
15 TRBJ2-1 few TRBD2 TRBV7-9 TGTGCCAGCAGCTTATTTAGCGGGATGGCGGATGAGCAGTTCTTC CASSLFSGMADEQFF
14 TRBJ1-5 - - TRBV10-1 TGCGCCAGCAGTGAAACAGGAGTCAATCAGCCCCAGCATTTT CASSETGVNQPQHF
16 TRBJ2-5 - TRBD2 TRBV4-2 TGTGCCAGCAGCCAAGATCCCTCCGCGGGAGGAGAGACCCAGTACTTC CASSQDPSAGGETQYF
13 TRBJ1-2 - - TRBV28 TGTGCCAGCAGCCCTATGCTGAACTATGGCTACACCTTC CASSPMLNYGYTF
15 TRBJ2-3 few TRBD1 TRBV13 TGTGCCAGCAGCTCCAGACAGGGGGCTTTAGATACGCAGTATTTT CASSSRQGALDTQYF
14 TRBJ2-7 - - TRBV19 TGTGCCAGTAGTATTATGTCAGGATACTACGAGCAGTACTTC CASSIMSGYYEQYF
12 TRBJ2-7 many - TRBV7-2 TGTGCCAGCAGCCAGGCAAGCGACGAGCAGTACTTC CASSQASDEQYF
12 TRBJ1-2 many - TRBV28 TGTGCCAGCACTCGGGGTGACTATGGCTACACCTTC CASTRGDYGYTF
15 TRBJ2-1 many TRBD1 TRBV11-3 TGTGCCAGCAGCGTGGCGGGGACAGGGGACAATGAGCAGTTCTTC CASSVAGTGDNEQFF
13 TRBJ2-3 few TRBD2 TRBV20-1 TGCGGTGGACTAGCGGGAGCTACAGATACGCAGTATTTT CGGLAGATDTQYF
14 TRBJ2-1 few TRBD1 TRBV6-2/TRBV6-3 TGTGCCAGCAGTCGACAGGGGGCTGGGAATGAGCAGTTCTTC CASSRQGAGNEQFF
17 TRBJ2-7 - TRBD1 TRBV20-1 TGCAGTGCTACGGTGGACAGGCCAAAAACGTTGACCTACGAGCAGTACTTC CSATVDRPKTLTYEQYF
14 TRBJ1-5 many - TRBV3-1 TGTGCCAGCAAGGACAGCTATAGCAATCAGCCCCAGCATTTT CASKDSYSNQPQHF
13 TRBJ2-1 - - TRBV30 TGTGCCTGGTTTAGGAGCTCCTACAATGAGCAGTTCTTC CAWFRSSYNEQFF
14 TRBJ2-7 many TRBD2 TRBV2 TGTGCCAGCAGCAGACTAGCGGGAAGATACGAGCAGTACTTC CASSRLAGRYEQYF
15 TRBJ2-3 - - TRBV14 TGTGCCAGCAGCCAAGATTTCATTTGGCGGGATACGCAGTATTTT CASSQDFIWRDTQYF
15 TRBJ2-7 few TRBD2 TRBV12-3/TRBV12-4 TGTGCCAGCAGTATCTCCCGGGGGGGCTCCTACGAGCAGTACTTC CASSISRGGSYEQYF
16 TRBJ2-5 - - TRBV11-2 TGTGCCAGCACCAAAGGAGGGGCCCCTAACCAAGAGACCCAGTACTTC CASTKGGAPNQETQYF
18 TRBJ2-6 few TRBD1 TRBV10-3 TGTGCCATCTCGCCCCCAAGGGGACAGGGCTCTGGGGCCAACGTCCTGACTTTC CAISPPRGQGSGANVLTF
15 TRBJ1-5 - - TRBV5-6 TGTGCCAGCAGCTTGTCGGCGGGGGTCAATCAGCCCCAGCATTTT CASSLSAGVNQPQHF
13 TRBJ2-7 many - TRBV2 TGTGCCAGCAGTGTGGGAAGGGGCTACGAGCAGTACTTC CASSVGRGYEQYF
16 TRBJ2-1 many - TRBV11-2 TGTGCCAGCAGCCCCATAAAGGGTCCTACCTGGGATGAGCAGTTCTTC CASSPIKGPTWDEQFF
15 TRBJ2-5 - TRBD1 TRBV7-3 TGTGCCAGCAGCTTATATGGGACAGGTTTGGAGACCCAGTACTTC CASSLYGTGLETQYF
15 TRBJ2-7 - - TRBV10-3 TGTGCCATCAGTGAGTCGACTCAGGGGCCCTACGAGCAGTACTTC CAISESTQGPYEQYF
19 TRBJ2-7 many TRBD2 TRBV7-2 TGTGCCAGCAGCTTAGATCCTAGCGGGGGGTCCGGTAGACCCTACGAGCAGTACTTC CASSLDPSGGSGRPYEQYF
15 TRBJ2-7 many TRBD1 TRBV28 TGTGCCAGCAGCCCTCCCCAGGGGGCGGTCTACGAGCAGTACTTC CASSPPQGAVYEQYF
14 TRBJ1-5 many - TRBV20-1 TGCAGTGCTAGAGGTGCCGCGAGCAATCAGCCCCAGCATTTT CSARGAASNQPQHF
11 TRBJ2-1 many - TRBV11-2 TGTGCCAGCAGCTTAGGGCTAGAAAAGTTCTTC CASSLGLEKFF
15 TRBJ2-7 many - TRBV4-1 TGCGCCAGCAGCCAAGAAACGGGGTACGCATGGGAGCAGTACTTC CASSQETGYAWEQYF
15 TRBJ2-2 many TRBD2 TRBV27 TGTGCCAGCCTTGGAACTAGCGGGGGCACCGGGGAGCTGTTTTTT CASLGTSGGTGELFF
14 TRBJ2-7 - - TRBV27 TGTGCCAGCAGTTTTGGTGAGGGAGGGGGAGAGCAGTACTTC CASSFGEGGGEQYF
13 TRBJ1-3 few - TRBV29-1 TGCAGCGTTGTCGGGCACTCTGGAAACACCATATATTTT CSVVGHSGNTIYF
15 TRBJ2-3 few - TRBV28 TGTGCCAGCAGTTATAGGACACAGGCCTCAGATACGCAGTATTTT CASSYRTQASDTQYF
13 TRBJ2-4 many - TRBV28 TGTGCCAGCAGTTTAATGCCCGAAAGGAATCAGTACTTC CASSLMPERNQYF
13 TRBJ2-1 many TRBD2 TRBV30 TGTGCCTGGACCTCCCGGGGAGGGAATGAGCAGTTCTTC CAWTSRGGNEQFF
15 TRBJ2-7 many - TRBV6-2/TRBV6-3 TGTGCCAGCAGACTCGGAGCAGGGTATACCTACGAGCAGTACTTC CASRLGAGYTYEQYF
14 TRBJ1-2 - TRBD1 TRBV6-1 TGTGCCAGCAGTGAAGGGACAGGGCTGGATGGCTACACCTTC CASSEGTGLDGYTF
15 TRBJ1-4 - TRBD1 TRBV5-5 TGTGCCAGCAGCTTATTACAGGGGGCTACTGAAAAACTGTTTTTT CASSLLQGATEKLFF
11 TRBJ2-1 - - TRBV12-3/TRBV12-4 TGTGCCAGCAGTCACAGGAGTGAGCAGTTCTTC CASSHRSEQFF
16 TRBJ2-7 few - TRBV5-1 TGCGCCAGCAGCTTACCCTCTACAAAGAGCTCCTACGAGCAGTACTTC CASSLPSTKSSYEQYF
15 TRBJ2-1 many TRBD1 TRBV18 TGTGCCAGCTCACCGGACAGGGGGAGGTACAATGAGCAGTTCTTC CASSPDRGRYNEQFF
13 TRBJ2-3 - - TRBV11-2 TGTGCCAGCAGCGAGGCACGCGTTCCCTGGCAGTATTTT CASSEARVPWQYF
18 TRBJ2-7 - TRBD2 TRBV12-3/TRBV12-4 TGTGCCAGCAGTAATCCGGGACTAGCGGGAGGAAGCTCCTACGAGCAGTACTTC CASSNPGLAGGSSYEQYF